The 13 T cell receptor beta chains below come from one sample, sequenced in a study of identical twins (dated by TCRdb to the mid-2010s). Libraries came from 5' RACE. The listed sequencing device is Illumina HiSeq 2000. TCRdb reworked the public reads: Q25 trimming with fastp, MiXCR clone assembly, productive beta chains retained. Rows are combined by CDR3 protein, so each entry shows the most common genes and DNA. The sample includes about 260,000 distinct CDR3 sequences, with about 7.3% observed a single time. Of the sample, 3% to 4% falls within the top ten clones. Another study also made use of these data, one on yellow fever vaccine responses in identical twins.

Sequenced input: memory (CD45RO+) T cells sorted from blood. This specimen's cell subset or site label, interpreted: CD45RO+ enriched T cells. The receptors here all came from a woman between 18 and 29 years old in good health.

The chain uses TRBV6-1 and TRBJ2-1; TRBD2 is a possible D gene (5 bases). This CDR3 is 16 amino acids long. Germline V CDR1 and CDR2: MNHNS, SASEGT. Trimming cost V 1 base and J 2 bases, with 12 bases left between them. The DNA for the CDR3 is TGTGCCAGCAGTGAAGATTACCTAGCCCCCTACAATGAGCAGTTCTTC. As protein: CASSEDYLAPYNEQFF.

This clonotype was observed a few times. The CDR3 region has the DNA TGTGCCAGCAGTTCCCTCAGGACTAGAGACACCGGGGAGCTGTTTTTT. Amino acid sequence: CASSSLRTRDTGELFF. The chain joins TRBV12-3 or TRBV12-4 to TRBJ2-2; TRBD2 matches 7 bases. The CDR3 extends over 16 amino acids. The V and J ends lost 4 bases and 3 bases, in that order; junction bases with no gene match: 8.

This clonotype has ten or more counts. The CDR3 is CASRLGLGPNTGELFF. The CDR3 coding sequence is TGCGCCAGCAGACTGGGATTGGGACCGAACACCGGGGAGCTGTTTTTT. The chain is built from TRBV5-1 and TRBJ2-2; D possibly uses TRBD1 or TRBD2 (5 bases each). Trimming shortened V by 5 bases and J by 0 bases, and 14 bases separated the two germline ends. This CDR3 is 16 amino acids long. The germline V gene encodes CDR1 SGHRS and CDR2 YFSETQ. Full variable domain (outside the CDR3, taken from reference TRBV5-1 and TRBJ2-2): KAGVTQTPRYLIKTRGQQVTLSCSPISGHRSVSWYQQTPGQGLQFLFEYFSETQRNKGNFPGRFSGRQFSNSRSEMNVSTLELGDSALYLCASRLGLGPNTGELFFGEGSRLTVL.

This clonotype was observed a few times. CDR3 loop: CASRSLGVSTDTQYF. The CDR3 DNA is TGTGCCAGCAGATCGTTGGGGGTTAGCACAGATACGCAGTATTTT. J is TRBJ2-3 and V is TRBV6-2 or TRBV6-3; D may match TRBD1 or TRBD2 (5 bases each). This CDR3 has 15 amino acids. The V and J ends lost 6 bases and 0 bases respectively, with 13 bases between them. CDR1 is MNHEY and CDR2 is SVGEGT in the germline V gene.

J is TRBJ2-7 and V is TRBV7-2, with 8 bases lining up with TRBD2. V shed 5 bases and J 0 bases; nucleotides not matched to a gene: 6. The CDR3 runs to 15 residues. CDR1 and CDR2 from the germline V gene are SGHTA and FQGNSA. The CDR3 DNA is TGTGCCAGCAGCAATAGCGGGACCCCCTCCTACGAGCAGTACTTC. Translation gives CASSNSGTPSYEQYF.

V usage is TRBV6-2 or TRBV6-3 and J usage is TRBJ2-1; the match to TRBD2 covers 10 bases. Per germline, CDR1 MNHEY and CDR2 SVGEGT. Trimming removed 2 bases from V and 0 bases from J; junction bases left unmatched: 13. CDR3 size: 20 residues. This CDR3 is CASSYIRLAGALSSYNEQFF. The CDR3 coding sequence is TGTGCCAGCAGTTACATTCGGCTAGCGGGGGCTCTCAGCTCCTACAATGAGCAGTTCTTC.

The table lists this clonotype with many counts. The rearrangement uses TRBV29-1 and TRBJ1-2, with D possibly being TRBD1 (6 bases). Germline assignment: CDR1 SQVTM and CDR2 ANQGSEA. The CDR3 contains 16 residues. V lost 2 bases, J lost 4 bases, and 20 bases lay in between. CDR3 in amino acids: CSVELGGGQTIYGYTF. The CDR3 region has the DNA TGCAGCGTTGAATTGGGGGGAGGACAGACCATCTATGGCTACACCTTC. Supplemented by reference TRBV29-1 and TRBJ1-2, the full variable domain reads SAVISQKPSRDICQRGTSLTIQCQVDSQVTMMFWYRQQPGQSLTLIATANQGSEATYESGFVIDKFPISRPNLTFSTLTVSNMSPEDSSIYLCSVELGGGQTIYGYTFGSGTRLTVV.

This clonotype was picked up many times. This rearrangement joins TRBV5-1 to TRBJ2-1; 10 positions match TRBD2. V shed 0 bases, J shed 5 bases, and the junction held 14 bases outside the gene matches. Germline CDR1 is SGHRS and CDR2 is YFSETQ. CDR3 length: 19 amino acids. The CDR3 DNA is TGCGCCAGCAGCTTGGTGGGTCCCCGACCTAGCGGGGGTAACAATGAGCAGTTCTTC. Its protein is CASSLVGPRPSGGNNEQFF.

Comments on this clonotype: Being one base from a much bigger clone, this may be a read error. The chain employs TRBV7-2 and TRBJ2-5; D not certain. The germline CDR1 and CDR2 sequences are SGHTA and FQGNSA. V was cut by 3 bases and J by 5 bases, with 16 bases left in between. The CDR3 is made up of 15 amino acids. The CDR3 sequence is CASSFSTSPTETQYF. The CDR3 coding sequence is TGTGCCAGCAGCTTTTCGACGTCCCCTACGGAGACCCAGTACTTC.

This clonotype was seen ten or more times. This chain joins TRBV20-1 and TRBJ2-3, with D possibly TRBD2 on 6 matching bases. V was shortened by 6 bases and J by 0 bases, with 7 bases between the two germline ends. CDR3 size: 12 residues. Germline CDR1 is DFQATT and CDR2 is SNEGSKA (reference sequence). The CDR3 bases are TGCAGTGCGCTAGCGAGCACAGATACGCAGTATTTT. Translated, it gives CSALASTDTQYF.

This clonotype was detected many times. The J gene is TRBJ2-5, the V gene TRBV12-3 or TRBV12-4; no clear D gene. Trimming cost V 5 bases and J 5 bases, with 15 bases left between them. The CDR3 runs 14 residues. CDR3 in amino acids: CASSPTTIAETQYF. The CDR3 nucleotides are TGTGCCAGCAGTCCCACTACCATTGCGGAGACCCAGTACTTC.

In this sample, this clonotype turned up many times. The chain is built from TRBV28 and TRBJ2-7; 14 positions agree with TRBD2. Germline assignment: CDR1 MDHEN and CDR2 SYDVKM. After removal of 8 bases from V and 4 bases from J, the junction contained 19 bases not matched to a gene. The CDR3 has 19 amino acids. The CDR3 region has the DNA TGTGCCAGCCTATCCCTTATGGGGACCGGGACTAGCGGGAGTTACGAGCAGTACTTC. This gives the protein CASLSLMGTGTSGSYEQYF.

This clonotype was counted only a few times. J is TRBJ2-5 and V is TRBV4-1; the D gene is possibly TRBD1 (6 bases). V shed 3 bases and J shed 2 bases, with 13 bases lying between them. There are 15 residues in the CDR3. Germline lookup yields CDR1 MGHRA and CDR2 YSYEKL. The CDR3 sequence: CASSQTPGAQETQYF. Here the CDR3 DNA reads TGCGCCAGCAGCCAGACCCCAGGGGCGCAAGAGACCCAGTACTTC.